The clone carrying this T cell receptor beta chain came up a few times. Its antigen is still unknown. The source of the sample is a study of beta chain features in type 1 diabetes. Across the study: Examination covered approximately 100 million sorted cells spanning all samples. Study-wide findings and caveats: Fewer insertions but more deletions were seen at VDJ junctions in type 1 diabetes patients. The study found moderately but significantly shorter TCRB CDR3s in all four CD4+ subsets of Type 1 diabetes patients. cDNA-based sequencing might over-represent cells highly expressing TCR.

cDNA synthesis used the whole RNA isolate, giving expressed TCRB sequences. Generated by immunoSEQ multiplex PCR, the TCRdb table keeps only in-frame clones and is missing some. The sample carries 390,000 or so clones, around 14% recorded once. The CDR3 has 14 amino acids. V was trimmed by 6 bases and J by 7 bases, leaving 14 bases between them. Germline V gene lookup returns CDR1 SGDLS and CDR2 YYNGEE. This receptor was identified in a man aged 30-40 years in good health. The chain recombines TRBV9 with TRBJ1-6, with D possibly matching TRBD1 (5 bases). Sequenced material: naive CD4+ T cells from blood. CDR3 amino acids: CASTYGHINSPLHF. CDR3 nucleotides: TGTGCCAGCACCTATGGACACATAAATTCACCCCTCCACTTT.